The 18 T cell receptor beta chains given below trace back to one sample, sequenced in a study of blood T cell repertoires in COVID-19. This table comes from immunoSEQ multiplex PCR, and its TCRdb copy is limited to in-frame clones, with some not included. The profile shows around 230,000 clones, 85% to 90% of them singletons. Sequencing was done on a sample of PBMCs or T cells enriched from blood (not recorded which). Source of these receptors: a woman younger than 45 with acute COVID-19.

The CDR3 protein is CASSQETSYEQYF. In nucleotides, the CDR3 is TGCGCCAGCAGCCAAGAGACTTCCTACGAGCAGTACTTC. This chain joins TRBV4-1 and TRBJ2-7; D call uncertain. The CDR3 has 13 residues. The germline V gene has CDR1 MGHRA and CDR2 YSYEKL. V was cut by 0 bases and J by 1 base, with 4 bases left in between.

The chain uses TRBV3-1 (or the pseudogene TRBV3-2) and TRBJ1-3, with 8 positions matching TRBD1. The germline V gene encodes CDR1 LGHDT and CDR2 YNNKEL (reference sequence). The CDR3 spans 16 residues. Trimming took 3 bases from V and 3 from J; bases not matched to a gene: 7. This chain's CDR3 is CASSHWQGAGGNTIYF. The CDR3 coding sequence is TGTGCCAGCAGCCATTGGCAGGGGGCAGGTGGAAACACCATATATTTT.

V usage is TRBV18 and J usage is TRBJ1-2; 9 nucleotides line up with TRBD1. The CDR3 is 16 amino acids. After removal of 0 bases from V and 2 bases from J, the junction contained 4 bases not matched to a gene. Germline V lookup: CDR1 KGHSH, CDR2 LQKENI. CDR3 region: CASSPPYTGGNYGYTF. In DNA form, the CDR3 reads TGTGCCAGCTCACCACCGTATACAGGGGGCAACTATGGCTACACCTTC.

This chain links TRBV7-3 with TRBJ2-3; 7 positions agree with TRBD2. J lost 0 bases, V lost 5 bases, and 14 bases had no gene match. The germline V gene encodes CDR1 SGHTA and CDR2 FQGTGA. The CDR3 length is 18 residues. The CDR3 DNA is TGTGCCAGCAGCCGGGTGGGGTCCCTAGCGGCGAGCACAGATACGCAGTATTTT. The encoded protein is CASSRVGSLAASTDTQYF.

The chain employs TRBV5-8 and TRBJ1-1; 10 bases align to TRBD1. The CDR3 is made up of 15 amino acids. The V segment lost 1 base and the J segment 5 bases; nucleotides outside the gene matches: 5. Germline-derived CDR1 and CDR2 are SGHTS and YDEGEE. The CDR3 loop reads CASSLRTGGRTEAFF. The DNA for the CDR3 is TGTGCCAGCAGCTTGAGGACAGGGGGGAGAACTGAAGCTTTCTTT.

V gene TRBV6-5 combines with J gene TRBJ2-7; 8 bases line up with TRBD1. The CDR3 sequence is 14 residues long. V lost 4 bases to trimming and J lost 0 bases; unmatched junction nucleotides: 2. The germline gives CDR1 MNHEY, CDR2 SVGAGI. CDR3 residues: CASSWTGYSYEQYF. For the CDR3, the DNA is TGTGCCAGCAGTTGGACAGGGTACTCCTACGAGCAGTACTTC.

V and J are TRBV19 and TRBJ2-1, with D unresolved. V lost 7 bases and J lost 4, with 5 bases in between. CDR3 size: 11 residues. Germline loops: CDR1 LNHDA, CDR2 SQIVND (reference sequence). The CDR3 sequence is CASTFYNEQFF. The CDR3, as DNA: TGTGCCAGTACCTTTTACAATGAGCAGTTCTTC.

This chain uses TRBV5-1 with TRBJ1-3; perhaps TRBD1 as D (6 bases). The CDR3 totals 14 residues. V lost 5 bases to trimming and J lost 3 bases, with 12 bases between them. The V gene's germline CDR1 is SGHRS and CDR2 YFSETQ. CDR3 in amino acids: CASSSQGVGNTIYF. CDR3 coding DNA: TGCGCCAGCAGTTCACAGGGTGTTGGAAACACCATATATTTT.

This sequence joins TRBV14 and TRBJ2-2; TRBD1 matches at 9 bases. V gave up 4 bases and J gave up 4 bases; unmatched junction bases: 7. The length of the CDR3 is 16 residues. The germline V gene has CDR1 SGHDN and CDR2 FVKESK. This CDR3 reads CASSRTGTGITGELFF. The CDR3 nucleotides are TGTGCCAGCAGCCGGACCGGGACAGGGATCACCGGGGAGCTGTTTTTT.

The chain employs TRBV27 and TRBJ2-5, with 10 bases fitting TRBD1. The CDR3 is 13 amino acids. J was trimmed by 5 bases and V by 5 bases; bases with no gene match: 2. Germline loops: CDR1 MNHEY, CDR2 SMNVEV (reference sequence). In DNA form, the CDR3 reads TGTGCCAGCAGTCTGGACAGGGGGGAGACCCAGTACTTC. Its protein product is CASSLDRGETQYF.

J is TRBJ2-2 and V is TRBV19; D might be TRBD1 (5 bases). The ends were cut back, 3 bases at V and 7 bases at J, with 15 bases in the middle. CDR3 size: 15 residues. From germline, CDR1 is LNHDA and CDR2 SQIVND (reference sequence). DNA for the CDR3: TGTGCCAGTAGTATTCAACGACAGCTTTTCGGGGAGCTGTTTTTT. Translated: CASSIQRQLFGELFF. The full variable domain, completed using reference TRBV19 and TRBJ2-2, is DGGITQSPKYLFRKEGQNVTLSCEQNLNHDAMYWYRQDPGQGLRLIYYSQIVNDFQKGDIAEGYSVSREKKESFPLTVTSAQKNPTAFYLCASSIQRQLFGELFFGEGSRLTVL.

The chain recombines TRBV3-1 (or the pseudogene TRBV3-2) with TRBJ1-2; 10 bases match TRBD1. From germline, CDR1 is LGHDT and CDR2 YNNKEL (reference sequence). J gave up 6 bases and V 3 bases, and 10 bases lay outside the gene matches. The CDR3 is 16 residues long. The CDR3 is CASSHARGTGEDGYTF. CDR3 nucleotides: TGTGCCAGCAGCCATGCCCGAGGGACAGGGGAAGATGGCTACACCTTC.

The chain links TRBV29-1 to TRBJ2-7, with a weak D call TRBD1 (5 bases). The CDR3 contains 14 residues. The germline gives CDR1 SQVTM, CDR2 ANQGSEA. V was cut by 5 bases and J by 3 bases, with 17 bases left in between. The CDR3 sequence is CSVTPTVKFYEQYF. The CDR3, as DNA: TGCAGCGTTACACCGACAGTTAAATTCTACGAGCAGTACTTC.

The V and J genes are TRBV5-4 and TRBJ1-1; D possibly corresponds to TRBD1 (6 bases). V lost 0 bases and J lost 3, with 18 bases in between. This CDR3 comprises 17 residues. CDR1 and CDR2 (germline): SGHNT, YYREEE (reference sequence). The CDR3 sequence is CASSLVTGGPRDTEAFF. Here the CDR3 DNA reads TGTGCCAGCAGCTTGGTTACGGGGGGCCCCAGGGACACTGAAGCTTTCTTT.

This clone was seen only once. The rearrangement uses TRBV7-8 and TRBJ2-7, with 11 positions matching TRBD1. The CDR3 is 16 amino acids. The germline CDR1 and CDR2 sequences are SGHVS and FQNEAQ. The V and J ends lost 5 bases and 5 bases, in that order; junction bases with no gene match: 11. For the CDR3, the DNA is TGTGCCAGCAGCCCCTTCCGGGACAGGGGGACTGACGAGCAGTACTTC. It codes for CASSPFRDRGTDEQYF.

This clone has just a few counts. The genes are TRBV7-6 and TRBJ1-2, with 9 nucleotides matching TRBD1. This CDR3 has 13 amino acids. V trimming: 5 bases; J trimming: 7 bases; junction bases outside the gene matches: 5. CDR1 is SGHVS and CDR2 is FNYEAQ in the germline V gene. CDR3 nucleotide sequence: TGTGCCAGCAGCATCGACAGGGGGTCTGGCTACACCTTC. Translated: CASSIDRGSGYTF.

The chain is built from TRBV27 and TRBJ1-1; no firm D call. Germline CDR1 MNHEY, CDR2 SMNVEV (reference sequence). This CDR3 has 13 amino acids. Trimming pared 1 base from V and 3 bases from J, leaving 6 bases between. The CDR3 DNA reads as TGTGCCAGCAGTTTATTCCCCGACACTGAAGCTTTCTTT. Its translation: CASSLFPDTEAFF.

The chain is built from TRBV12-3 or TRBV12-4 and TRBJ1-5; no definite D call. There are 13 residues in the CDR3. The ends were cut back, 7 bases at V and 3 bases at J, with 10 bases in the middle. CDR3 sequence: CASNAGYNQPQHF. CDR3 DNA: TGTGCCAGCAATGCAGGTTACAATCAGCCCCAGCATTTT.